A selection of T cell receptor beta chains follows, all from one sample in a study of cytomegalovirus exposure and HLA in healthy donors. The protocol was immunoSEQ multiplex PCR, while the TCRdb copy is restricted to in-frame clones and leaves out a portion. This repertoire shows 80,000 to 95,000 clones, roughly 70% found once; its top ten account for approximately 15%. Specimen: PBMCs. Receptors originate from a young woman in good health and CMV-seropositive. The CDR3 runs from the conserved cysteine through the conserved F or W.

v_gene	CDR3aa
TRBV7-2	CASSLVRASTDTQYF
TRBV15	CATSKSSNEQFF
TRBV12-5	CASGPIQAELFF
TRBV9	CASSPRTATNYGYTF
TRBV15	CATSRDWRVNTEAFF
TRBV14	CASSQDRIRLTGKPSYEQYF
TRBV6-6	CASRRQGGTDTQYF
TRBV9	CASSVSLGGARGVRGTEAFF
TRBV5-4	CASSPGGGNSPLHF
TRBV5-4	CASSRTGQSEAFF
TRBV2	CASSDGSSVLYEQYF
TRBV4-3	CASSQVEGNEKLFF
TRBV7-2	CASSSGLAGGQETQYF
TRBV27	CASSSRIVSVNYGYTF
TRBV5-1	CASSLAMSGRPYNEQFF
TRBV7-8	CASSIGQSNTGELFF
TRBV6-1	CASSAGTGHQETQYF
TRBV7-2	CASSLGTPWTGYNEQFF
TRBV7-9	CASSPQGQGGSGNTIYF
TRBV9	CASSFPIDREQGSSSYNEQFF
TRBV6-6	CASSFTGGPYGYTF
TRBV15	CATSRAGLNTEAFF
TRBV7-8	CASSPGSGWQETQYF
TRBV7-2	CASSSGLAGGRGQQYF
TRBV27	CASSSNLKTGYSPLHF
TRBV27	CASSLSRTPLLDTQYF
TRBV7-2	CATRTPRVNNEQFF
TRBV25-1	CASSPIGTVQETQYF
TRBV6-1	CATLRAGLNTGELFF
TRBV4-3	CASSQDRAGGEKLFF
TRBV6-5	CASSYAGSYNSPLHF
TRBV6-1	CASRASRALQETQYF
TRBV29-1	CSDSRQGTFSYEQYF
TRBV5-1	CASSQMGQSSYNEQFF
TRBV7-3	CASSLMALNEQFF
TRBV6-1	CASSLSGGDYGYTF
TRBV14	CASSHNREGNEQYF
TRBV5-6	CASSLTPGGVNIQYF
TRBV7-2	CASSLEWDSSYEQYF
TRBV5-1	CASSLRGLLPRSGELFF
TRBV19	CASSLDRETFYEQYF
TRBV25-1	CASSLGQGPNSPLHF